This entry lists 19 T cell receptor beta chains sequenced from one sample in a study of T cell clonality in common variable immunodeficiency. Whole-study results and caveats: Fewer deletions and N-nucleotide insertions were reportedly seen in common variable immunodeficiency TCR beta sequences.

Only in-frame clones appear in the TCRdb table, and some are missing; sequencing was by immunoSEQ multiplex PCR. The data show about 20,000 clones, with none appearing a single time. For these receptors, no antigen is known. Sequencing was carried out using peripheral blood mononuclear cells. The receptors come from a human donor with common variable immunodeficiency.

This clone was seen repeatedly, ten times or more. Sequencing ends 3 residues short of the CDR3 end; the germline J gene provides the rest. This chain connects TRBV4-2 to TRBJ2-3, with 7 bases lining up with TRBD2. The junction had 16 bases not matched to a gene; V was cut back by 0 bases and J by 4 bases. Germline V lookup: CDR1 LGHNA, CDR2 YNFKEQ. The CDR3 spans 19 residues. The CDR3 region is CASSQDPASGGPGSDTQYF. The sequenced CDR3 bases are TGTGCCAGCAGCCAAGATCCGGCTAGCGGAGGCCCAGGTTCAGATACG.

This clone showed up just a few times. CDR3 sequence: CASRRDTREGETQYF. CDR3 DNA (partial): TGTGCCAGTAGACGGGACACCCGAGAAGGGGAGACC. V and J are TRBV19 and TRBJ2-5; maybe TRBD1 (6 bases). Read coverage stops 3 residues before the CDR3 terminus; the germline J gene supplies the remainder. Germline V gene data show CDR1 as LNHDA and CDR2 as SQIVND (reference sequence). This CDR3 spans 15 amino acids. V gave up 6 bases and J gave up 5 bases, with 19 bases separating them.

Regarding this clone: The read ends 3 residues before the CDR3 terminus; that terminus is restored from the germline J gene. The chain carries TRBV29-1 and TRBJ2-5; tentatively, D is TRBD1 (5 bases). Germline CDR1 is SQVTM and CDR2 is ANQGSEA. V was shortened by 1 base and J by 7 bases, with 10 bases between the two germline ends. There are 12 residues in the CDR3. CDR3 loop: CSVEVQRGTQYF. The CDR3 DNA, read in part, is TGCAGCGTTGAAGTTCAAAGGGGGACC.

This clone was seen more than once but under ten times. The CDR3 bases that were read are TGTGCCAGCAGCCTCGGACAGGGACCGAACACTGAA. Its protein is CASSLGQGPNTE. The whole CDR3 protein reads CASSLGQGPNTEAFF. This chain links TRBV7-9 with TRBJ1-1; 8 bases fit TRBD1. From the germline J gene comes the end of the CDR3, since the read stops 3 residues before it. The CDR3 spans 15 residues. Germline trimming cut 5 bases from V and 1 base from J; bases unmatched to any gene: 6. Germline V CDR1 and CDR2: SEHNR, FQNEAQ (reference sequence).

This clone was observed a handful of times. Coverage ceases 3 residues before the CDR3 finishes, and the germline J gene fills in the end. The V and J genes are TRBV7-2 and TRBJ2-2, with D possibly TRBD1 on 5 matching bases. Germline CDR1 reads SGHTA; CDR2 reads FQGNSA. The CDR3 covers 14 residues. V dropped 5 bases and J dropped 2 bases, with 9 bases sitting between them. The CDR3 loop is CASSDSYNTGELFF. CDR3 DNA, as far as it was read: TGTGCCAGCAGCGACAGCTATAACACCGGGGAG.

In regard to this clone: The read gets to within 3 residues of the CDR3 end, and the germline J gene fills in the rest. The rearrangement uses TRBV7-2 and TRBJ2-5; 9 bases map to TRBD1. CDR1 and CDR2 from the germline V gene are SGHTA and FQGNSA. V lost 8 bases, J lost 4 bases, and 8 bases stayed unmatched. The CDR3 is 14 amino acids. CDR3 DNA (partial): TGTGCCAGCCAGGAGACAGGGGGTAGAGAGACC. Protein: CASQETGGRET. The complete CDR3 reads CASQETGGRETQYF.

This clone was counted a few times. The read stops 3 residues short of the end of the CDR3; the missing end is completed from the germline J gene. The V and J genes are TRBV6-2 or TRBV6-3 and TRBJ2-7; either TRBD1 or TRBD2 may supply D (5 bases each). The CDR3 covers 15 residues. V gave up 0 bases and J gave up 3 bases, with 12 bases separating them. Germline V CDR1 and CDR2: MNHEY, SVGEGT. The CDR3 protein is CASSYSRGFDYEQYF. CDR3 bases read: TGTGCCAGCAGTTACTCGAGGGGATTTGACTACGAG.

This clone was detected a few times. The CDR3 end lies 3 residues beyond the end of the read and is filled in from the germline J gene. V and J are TRBV7-6 and TRBJ1-3, with a tentative D call TRBD1 (5 bases). Germline V CDR1 and CDR2: SGHVS, FNYEAQ. The CDR3 covers 14 residues. V was clipped by 1 base and J by 6 bases, with 10 bases between them. Incomplete CDR3 DNA: TGTGCCAGCAGCTTAGGAGGGACTGAAAACACC. Translating it yields CASSLGGTENT. The complete CDR3 sequence is CASSLGGTENTIYF.

Points on this clone: The CDR3 end lies 3 residues beyond the end of the read and is filled in from the germline J gene. V gene TRBV7-9 combines with J gene TRBJ2-2; TRBD1 is a possible D gene (5 bases). The ends were cut back, 5 bases at V and 1 base at J, with 8 bases in the middle. There are 14 residues in the CDR3. Germline CDR1 and CDR2: SEHNR and FQNEAQ (reference sequence). CDR3 DNA (partial): TGTGCCAGCAGCATAACAGGGAACACCGGGGAG. This sequence encodes CASSITGNTGE. The full CDR3 reads CASSITGNTGELFF.

CDR3 sequence reads: CASSKTRAGAVSYEQYF. Partial CDR3 DNA: TGTGCCAGCAGTAAAACTAGGGCGGGAGCGGTCTCCTACGAG. The J gene is TRBJ2-7, the V gene TRBV6-2 or TRBV6-3; 7 positions agree with TRBD2. The DNA ends 3 residues before the CDR3 does, and the rest of the CDR3 is filled in from the germline J gene. This CDR3 is built from 17 residues. The germline CDR1 and CDR2 sequences are MNHEY and SVGEGT. V was pared by 5 bases and J by 0 bases, with 13 bases of the junction left unmatched.

This clone has more than one count but fewer than ten. The read halts 3 residues ahead of the CDR3 end, with the missing end drawn from the germline J gene. The chain joins TRBV18 to TRBJ1-1; possible D gene TRBD1, 6 bases. Per germline, CDR1 KGHSH and CDR2 LQKENI. There are 14 residues in the CDR3. V shed 6 bases and J shed 1 base, with 12 bases lying between them. The CDR3 sequence is CASSHTRGNTEAFF. CDR3 bases read: TGTGCCAGCTCGCACACCAGGGGGAACACTGAA.

This clone came up a few times. Coverage ceases 3 residues before the CDR3 finishes, and the germline J gene fills in the end. The chain is built from TRBV18 and TRBJ2-1; D perhaps matches TRBD1 (5 bases). CDR1 is KGHSH, CDR2 LQKENI, per germline. Trimming stripped 7 bases from V and 0 bases from J, with 13 bases between. This CDR3 is built from 15 residues. CDR3 protein: CASFRLQGSYNEQFF. The CDR3 bases that were read are TGTGCCAGCTTCCGCCTCCAGGGCTCCTACAATGAG.

This clone has just a few counts. The sequenced fragment ends 3 residues before the CDR3 boundary, so the rest is inferred from the germline J gene. This sequence joins TRBV7-3 and TRBJ2-3; 9 bases map to TRBD1. The CDR3 runs to 14 residues. Germline V gene data show CDR1 as SGHTA and CDR2 as FQGTGA. J lost 3 bases, V lost 5 bases, and 3 bases had no gene match. The part of the CDR3 DNA that was read is TGTGCCAGCAGCCTGGACAGGGGAACAGATACG. It is translated as CASSLDRGTDT. In full, the CDR3 reads CASSLDRGTDTQYF. The full variable domain, with the rest looked up from reference TRBV7-3 and TRBJ2-3, is GAGVSQTPSNKVTEKGKYVELRCDPISGHTALYWYRQSLGQGPEFLIYFQGTGAADDSGLPNDRFFAVRPEGSVSTLKIQRTERGDSAVYLCASSLDRGTDTQYFGPGTRLTVL.

About this clone: The read ends 3 residues shy of where the CDR3 ends; the end is completed using the germline J gene. The chain couples TRBV30 to TRBJ2-5; the D gene is possibly TRBD2 (6 bases). This CDR3 comprises 12 residues. Trimming removed 4 bases at V and 5 bases at J, with 11 bases between. Germline V gene sequence: CDR1 GTSNPN, CDR2 SVGIG (reference sequence). The CDR3 is CAWNEGRETQYF. The sequenced CDR3 bases are TGTGCCTGGAACGAGGGGAGGGAGACC. The full variable domain, rest sourced from reference TRBV30 and TRBJ2-5, is SQTIHQWPATLVQPVGSPLSLECTVEGTSNPNLYWYRQAAGRGLQLLFYSVGIGQISSEVPQNLSASRPQDRQFILSSKKLLLSDSGFYLCAWNEGRETQYFGPGTRLLVL.

In regard to this clone: The CDR3 end is not reached by the read, which stops 3 residues before it; the germline J gene fills it in. The chain couples TRBV6-2 or TRBV6-3 to TRBJ1-4; TRBD1 aligns across 8 bases. This CDR3 has 16 amino acids. V gave up 0 bases and J gave up 4 bases; unmatched junction bases: 4. Germline V lookup: CDR1 MNHEY, CDR2 SVGEGT. The chain's CDR3 is CASSYSGTGNNEKLFF. The sequenced CDR3 bases are TGTGCCAGCAGTTACTCGGGGACAGGAAATAATGAAAAA.

To note about this clone: Read data end 3 residues before the CDR3 end; the end is taken from the germline J gene. The chain joins TRBV30 to TRBJ2-3; a weak D match, TRBD1 (5 bases). The CDR3 sequence is 13 residues long. The V and J ends lost 2 bases and 2 bases respectively, with 8 bases between them. CDR1 is GTSNPN, CDR2 SVGIG, per germline (reference sequence). Here the CDR3 reads CAWSLGLTDTQYF. Incomplete CDR3 DNA: TGTGCCTGGAGTCTGGGGCTCACAGATACG. The full variable domain, rest sourced from reference TRBV30 and TRBJ2-3, is SQTIHQWPATLVQPVGSPLSLECTVEGTSNPNLYWYRQAAGRGLQLLFYSVGIGQISSEVPQNLSASRPQDRQFILSSKKLLLSDSGFYLCAWSLGLTDTQYFGPGTRLTVL.

There are a few counts of this clone. The missing CDR3 end, 3 residues past where the read stops, is filled in from the germline J gene. The chain joins TRBV19 to TRBJ2-1; D is perhaps TRBD1 (5 bases). The CDR3 runs to 14 residues. The germline V gene encodes CDR1 LNHDA and CDR2 SQIVND (reference sequence). V lost 5 bases to trimming and J lost 7 bases, with 15 bases between them. CDR3 DNA, as far as it was read: TGTGCCAGTAGTCAATCCGCCAGGGTAAATGAG. This encodes CASSQSARVNE. The full CDR3 sequence reads CASSQSARVNEQFF.

Details on this clone: The DNA ends 3 residues before the CDR3 does, and the rest of the CDR3 is filled in from the germline J gene. This sequence joins TRBV6-2 or TRBV6-3 and TRBJ2-7, with D tentatively TRBD1 (6 bases). The germline CDR1 and CDR2 sequences are MNHEY and SVGEGT. Trimming cost V 6 bases and J 3 bases, with 18 bases left between them. The CDR3 has 15 residues. CDR3 bases read: TGTGCCAGCAGCCTACCAAGGGGGAGCTTCTACGAG. Protein: CASSLPRGSFYE. In full, the CDR3 reads CASSLPRGSFYEQYF.

Note on this clone: The read falls 3 residues short of the CDR3 end, and the missing part is taken from the germline J gene. The V and J genes are TRBV6-1 and TRBJ2-5, with TRBD1 matching 9 bases. There are 15 residues in the CDR3. Looked up from germline, CDR1 is MNHNS and CDR2 is SASEGT. V lost 3 bases, J lost 5 bases, and 7 bases stayed unmatched. CDR3 DNA, as far as it was read: TGTGCCAGCAGTGACAACAGGGGGCTGCGGGAGACC. Protein: CASSDNRGLRET. The entire CDR3 reads CASSDNRGLRETQYF.